Described below is a single T cell receptor beta chain sequence and its context. Its target is not known. The template was RNA from unsorted bulk tissue. This non-tumor lung sample came from over 3 cm beyond the tumor edge. The CDR3 length is 12 residues. Germline loops: CDR1 SQVTM, CDR2 ANQGSEA. A modified ARM-PCR protocol with three rounds of nested PCR amplified TCRbeta. TCRdb re-analysed the multiplex PCR reads in MiXCR, keeping a single row per CDR3 protein. The sample has 75,000 to 90,000 distinct CDR3 sequences, 76% seen once. The data belong to a study of tumor and adjacent non-tumor tissue in lung cancer. About the study: Each sample yielded around 4.2 million productive TCRbeta reads on average.

General study results and limits: TCR diversity was significantly greater in tumor than normal lung tissue. Top 100 clones took a larger repertoire share in normal lung. Shorter survival was associated with higher TCR diversity in tumors.

The sequence derives from a woman aged 45-60 years with non-small cell lung cancer. The chain couples TRBV29-1 to TRBJ2-3; no definite D call. The specimen was distant non-tumor lung tissue. The CDR3 nucleotides read TGCAGTGTTCTGACGCAGACAGATACGCAGTATTTT. The encoded protein is CSVLTQTDTQYF.